A selection of T cell receptor beta chains follows, all from one sample in a study of blood T cells in healthy people across ages. TCRdb recomputed calls from the 5' RACE reads with MiXCR, one row per CDR3 protein. The data show roughly 1.6 million distinct CDR3 sequences, with roughly a third seen just once and 11% held by the top ten. The material sequenced was blood. Source of these receptors: a woman aged 30 to 39 in good health. The conserved cysteine and the conserved F or W are not part of the CDR3 here. D genes are given only for firm matches.

v_gene,d_gene,CDR3aa
TRBV7-8,TRBD1,ASSPEIQGGFYGYT
TRBV9,TRBD2,ASSVEGGGAHEQF
TRBV7-9,.,ASSPQKKYEQF
TRBV20-1,.,SARAQGNEKLF
TRBV6-2/TRBV6-3,.,ASSYSRVRDYNEQF
TRBV7-2,TRBD2,ASSLVSGGDNEQF
TRBV6-5,.,ASSYLNGEKGYT
TRBV12-3/TRBV12-4,.,ASSLGRPNEQF
TRBV29-1,.,SVWKGESEQY
TRBV11-2,TRBD2,ASSLDGGGYQETQY
TRBV6-1,.,ASILSAASETQY
TRBV5-1,TRBD2,ASSLVFAGGQPGSYEQY
TRBV2,TRBD2,ASIKTSGGAHNEQF
TRBV20-1,.,SAKGKGGNIQY
TRBV6-5,TRBD2,ASTLRGGSYEQY
TRBV4-2,.,ASSQEFSRGDTQY
TRBV29-1,.,SASGTRVYNEQF
TRBV15,TRBD2,ATRSNPASGYNEQF
TRBV5-1,TRBD1,ASSEPGGGYT
TRBV28,.,ASSLRAVQTQTT